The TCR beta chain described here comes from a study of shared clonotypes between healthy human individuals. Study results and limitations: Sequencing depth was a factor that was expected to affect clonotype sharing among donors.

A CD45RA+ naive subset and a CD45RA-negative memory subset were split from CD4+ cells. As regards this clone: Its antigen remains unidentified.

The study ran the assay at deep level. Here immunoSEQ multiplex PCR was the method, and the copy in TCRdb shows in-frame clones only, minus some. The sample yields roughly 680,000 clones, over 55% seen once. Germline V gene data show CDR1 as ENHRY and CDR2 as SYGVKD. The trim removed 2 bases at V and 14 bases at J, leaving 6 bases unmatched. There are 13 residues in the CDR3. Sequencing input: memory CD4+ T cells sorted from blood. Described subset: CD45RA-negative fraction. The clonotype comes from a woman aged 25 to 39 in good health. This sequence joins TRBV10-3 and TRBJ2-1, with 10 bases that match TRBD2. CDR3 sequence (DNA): TGTGCCATCAGTGAGGGATCGAGCGGGAGGGAGTTCTTC. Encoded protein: CAISEGSSGREFF.